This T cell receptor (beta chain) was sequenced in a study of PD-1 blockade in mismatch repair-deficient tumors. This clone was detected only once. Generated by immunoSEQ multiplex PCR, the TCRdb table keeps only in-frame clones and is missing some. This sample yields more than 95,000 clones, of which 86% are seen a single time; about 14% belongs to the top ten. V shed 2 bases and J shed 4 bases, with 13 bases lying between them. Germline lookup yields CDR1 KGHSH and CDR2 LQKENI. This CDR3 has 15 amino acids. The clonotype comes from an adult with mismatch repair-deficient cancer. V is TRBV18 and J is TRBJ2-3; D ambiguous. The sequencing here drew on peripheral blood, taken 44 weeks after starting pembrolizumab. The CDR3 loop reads CASSPWPARPDTQYF. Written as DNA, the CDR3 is TGTGCCAGCTCACCATGGCCAGCGCGGCCAGATACGCAGTATTTT.